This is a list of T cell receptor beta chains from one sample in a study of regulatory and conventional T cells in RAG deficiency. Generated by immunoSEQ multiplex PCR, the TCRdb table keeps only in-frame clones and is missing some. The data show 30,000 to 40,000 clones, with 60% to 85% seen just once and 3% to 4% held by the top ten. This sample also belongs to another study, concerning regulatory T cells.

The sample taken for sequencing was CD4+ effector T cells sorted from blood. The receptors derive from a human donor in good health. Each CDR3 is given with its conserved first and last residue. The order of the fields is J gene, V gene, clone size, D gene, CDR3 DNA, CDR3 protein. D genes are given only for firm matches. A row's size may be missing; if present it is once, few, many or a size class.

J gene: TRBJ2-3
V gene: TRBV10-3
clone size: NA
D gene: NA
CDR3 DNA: TGTGCCATCAGAAGAGGGCGGGGCCTTGGCACAGATACGCAGTATTTT
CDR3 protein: CAIRRGRGLGTDTQYF

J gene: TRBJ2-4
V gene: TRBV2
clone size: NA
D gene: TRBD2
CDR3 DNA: TGTGCCAGCAGTGAAACTAGCGTTCAGTACTTC
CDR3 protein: CASSETSVQYF

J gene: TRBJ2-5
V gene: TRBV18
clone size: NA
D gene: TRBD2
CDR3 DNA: TGTGCCAGCTCACCGGGAGGGGTAGAGACCCAGTACTTC
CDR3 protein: CASSPGGVETQYF

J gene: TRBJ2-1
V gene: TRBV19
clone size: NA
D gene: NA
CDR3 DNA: TGTGCCAGTAGCGGCCTGAATGAGCAGTTCTTC
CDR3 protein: CASSGLNEQFF

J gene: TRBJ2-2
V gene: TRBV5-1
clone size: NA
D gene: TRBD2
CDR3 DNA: TGCGCCAGCAGCCACTCTAGCGGGGGAAACACCGGGGAGCTGTTTTTT
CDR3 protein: CASSHSSGGNTGELFF

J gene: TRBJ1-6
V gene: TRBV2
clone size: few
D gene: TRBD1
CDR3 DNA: TGTGCCAGCAGTCCGCCGACAGGGGGAGCTAATTCACCCCTCCACTTT
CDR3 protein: CASSPPTGGANSPLHF

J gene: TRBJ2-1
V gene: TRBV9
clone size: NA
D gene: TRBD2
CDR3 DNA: TGTGCCAGCAGCGTAGGACACGGGGGGGCCGATGAGCAGTTCTTC
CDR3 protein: CASSVGHGGADEQFF

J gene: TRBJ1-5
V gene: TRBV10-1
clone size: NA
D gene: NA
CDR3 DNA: TGCGCCAGCAGTCGGGAACACAGCTCCAATCAGCCCCAGCATTTT
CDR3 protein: CASSREHSSNQPQHF

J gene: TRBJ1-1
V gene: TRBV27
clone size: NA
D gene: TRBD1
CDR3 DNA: TGTGCCAGCAGTGCATTGACAGGGGGCGCGGGAGAAGCTTTCTTT
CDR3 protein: CASSALTGGAGEAFF

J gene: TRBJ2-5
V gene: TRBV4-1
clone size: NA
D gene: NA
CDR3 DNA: TGCGCCAGCAGCCAAGAAGCGGGGCAGGGGGCAAGCCAGTACTTC
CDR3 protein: CASSQEAGQGASQYF

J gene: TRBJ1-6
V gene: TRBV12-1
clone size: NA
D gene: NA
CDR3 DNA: TGTGCCAGCAGCCTTCGACAGTTTTACTATAATTCACCCCTCCACTTT
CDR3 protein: CASSLRQFYYNSPLHF

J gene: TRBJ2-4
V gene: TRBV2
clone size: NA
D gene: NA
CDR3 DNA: TGTGCCAGCAGACAGGGCTGGTTGGCCAAAAACATTCAGTACTTC
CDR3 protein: CASRQGWLAKNIQYF

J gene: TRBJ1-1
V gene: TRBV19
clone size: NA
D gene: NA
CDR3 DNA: TGTGCCAGTACCCCACTCACGGAGGCCCACGGATTCGCTTTCTTT
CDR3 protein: CASTPLTEAHGFAFF

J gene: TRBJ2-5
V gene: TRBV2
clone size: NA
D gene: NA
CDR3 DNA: TGTGCCAGCAGTGAGACTTCCAACCAAGAGACCCAGTACTTC
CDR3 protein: CASSETSNQETQYF

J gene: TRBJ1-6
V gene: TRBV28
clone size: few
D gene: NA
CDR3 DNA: TGTGCCAGCAGTTTGATGGACAAACTTAGACCCCTCCACTTT
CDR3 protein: CASSLMDKLRPLHF

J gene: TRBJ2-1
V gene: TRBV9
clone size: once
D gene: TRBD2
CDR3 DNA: TGTGCCAGCAGCGTTACAACCTCGGGACTAGCGGGGCAAAATGAGCAGTTCTTC
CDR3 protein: CASSVTTSGLAGQNEQFF

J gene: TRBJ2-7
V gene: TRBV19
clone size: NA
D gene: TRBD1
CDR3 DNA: TGTGCCAGTAGTCGGGACAGGGGGTACGAGCAGTACTTC
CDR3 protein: CASSRDRGYEQYF